The following is a TCR beta chain sequence with its context. Vbeta (60) and Jbeta (13) primers were used in the PCR. TCRdb's table, derived via immunoSEQ multiplex PCR, lists solely in-frame clones and lacks some. Its table records 150,000 to 200,000 clones. CDR3 length equals 15 residues. CDR1 and CDR2 (germline): SEHNR, FQNEAQ (reference sequence). V shed 5 bases and J 7 bases; nucleotides not matched to a gene: 9. This specimen comes from a study of cytomegalovirus exposure and HLA in healthy donors. The TCR was taken from a woman aged 60-75 years in good health and CMV-seronegative. Sequencing input: PBMCs. V gene TRBV7-9 combines with J gene TRBJ2-7; 12 bases map to TRBD2. The CDR3, as DNA: TGTGCCAGCAGCAGGGCGACTAGCGGGAGTGGAGAGCAGTACTTC. Amino acid sequence: CASSRATSGSGEQYF.